What follows are 15 T cell receptor beta chains derived from one specimen sequenced in a study of neurological immune-mediated disorders. In TCRdb, the 5' RACE reads were re-called with MiXCR into one record per CDR3 protein. The data show tens of thousands of distinct CDR3 sequences, 12% seen once. Sequencing input: PBMCs. These receptors came from a female donor in good health.

This clonotype has a count of ten or more. The chain joins TRBV2 to TRBJ1-2; no clear D. The CDR3 loop spans 12 amino acids. Deletions cut 6 bases from V and 8 bases from J, with 13 bases between. CDR1 SNHLY and CDR2 FYNNEI come from the germline V gene. CDR3 sequence (DNA): TGTGCCAGCAGCCCCATCTCGGGGGGCTACACCTTC. This codes for CASSPISGGYTF.

The sample holds many counts of this clonotype. V gene TRBV5-6 combines with J gene TRBJ2-6; TRBD1 matches 7 bases. The CDR3 is 17 residues long. The V gene end was trimmed by 7 bases and the J gene end by 0 bases; junction bases not matched to a gene: 10. Germline CDR1 and CDR2: SGHDT and YYEEEE. The CDR3 reads CASQWDRVLSGANVLTF. The CDR3 DNA sequence: TGTGCCAGCCAATGGGACAGAGTCCTCTCTGGGGCCAACGTCCTGACTTTC.

This clonotype has at least ten counts. The chain links TRBV2 to TRBJ2-3; 7 bases fit TRBD2. The germline CDR1 and CDR2 sequences are SNHLY and FYNNEI. V lost 2 bases to trimming and J lost 7 bases; unmatched junction nucleotides: 9. The CDR3 consists of 15 residues. The CDR3 sequence is CASSEWASGGHTQYF. CDR3 nucleotide sequence: TGTGCCAGCAGTGAATGGGCTAGCGGTGGACATACGCAGTATTTT. Using reference TRBV2 and TRBJ2-3 for the parts outside the CDR3, the full variable domain is EPEVTQTPSHQVTQMGQEVILRCVPISNHLYFYWYRQILGQKVEFLVSFYNNEISEKSEIFDDQFSVERPDGSNFTLKIRSTKLEDSAMYFCASSEWASGGHTQYFGPGTRLTVL.

In its sample, this clonotype was seen many times. The rearrangement links TRBV3-1 to TRBJ2-6, with TRBD1 matching over 8 bases. Germline V CDR1 and CDR2: LGHDT, YNNKEL (reference sequence). The CDR3 covers 19 residues. The ends lost 0 bases at V and 0 bases at J; junction bases unmatched: 7. The CDR3 loop reads CASSQDRDRSISGANVLTF. The CDR3 DNA reads TGTGCCAGCAGCCAAGATAGGGACAGGTCCATCTCTGGGGCCAACGTCCTGACTTTC.

This clonotype was detected ten times or more. V is TRBV7-2 and J is TRBJ1-1; D is ambiguous. There are 13 residues in the CDR3. Germline lookup yields CDR1 SGHTA and CDR2 FQGNSA. Trimming cost V 5 bases and J 1 base, with 8 bases left between them. The DNA for the CDR3 is TGTGCCAGCAGCCTAACAGCGAACACTGAAGCTTTCTTT. This gives the protein CASSLTANTEAFF.

This clonotype was seen ten or more times. The chain joins TRBV5-8 to TRBJ1-2; D possibly corresponds to TRBD1 (5 bases). This CDR3 has 15 amino acids. Germline V gene data show CDR1 as SGHTS and CDR2 as YDEGEE. Trimming shortened V by 4 bases and J by 14 bases, and 27 bases separated the two germline ends. The DNA of the CDR3 is TGTGCCAGCAGCCCTCTTGGGGGTGAATGGCTCACCCCAACCTTC. Amino acids: CASSPLGGEWLTPTF.

This clonotype occurred many times. The chain links TRBV27 to TRBJ1-5; D unresolved. The CDR3 has 14 residues. From germline, CDR1 is MNHEY and CDR2 SMNVEV (reference sequence). V was trimmed by 5 bases and J by 0 bases, leaving 8 bases between them. CDR3 in amino acids: CASSETDSNQPQHF. The CDR3 DNA sequence: TGTGCCAGCAGTGAAACAGATAGCAATCAGCCCCAGCATTTT.

Regarding this clonotype: The germline gene is not matched at one end of the junction; a read error may be the cause. V gene TRBV18 combines with J gene TRBJ2-7; 10 bases are shared with TRBD1. This CDR3 has 16 residues. Germline V gene sequence: CDR1 KGHSH, CDR2 LQKENI. The CDR3 sequence is CASSPGPATGGYELYF. The CDR3 region has the DNA TGTGCCAGCTCACCGGGGCCGGCGACAGGGGGCTACGAGCTGTACTTC.

This clonotype was seen repeatedly, ten times or more. The chain is built from TRBV5-1 and TRBJ1-1; 9 bases agree with TRBD1. The CDR3 has 16 amino acids. J lost 2 bases, V lost 4 bases, and 9 bases had no gene match. In germline, CDR1 is SGHRS, CDR2 YFSETQ. The CDR3 loop is CASSAGDRGINTEAFF. The CDR3 DNA reads as TGCGCCAGCAGCGCCGGCGACAGGGGGATTAACACTGAAGCTTTCTTT.

At least ten counts were recorded for this clonotype. The V and J genes are TRBV6-6 and TRBJ1-1; D is unresolved. CDR1 is MNHNY, CDR2 SVGAGI, per germline (reference sequence). The CDR3 extends over 13 amino acids. The V end lost 6 bases, the J end lost 4 bases, and 12 bases lay between the germline ends. CDR3 nucleotides: TGTGCCAGCAGCCTCCTACAAAGCACTGAAGCTTTCTTT. It specifies CASSLLQSTEAFF.

This clonotype was seen repeatedly, ten times or more. This chain links TRBV12-5 with TRBJ2-7; either TRBD1 or TRBD2 may fit D (6 bases each). V was shortened by 6 bases and J by 5 bases, with 11 bases between the two germline ends. From germline, CDR1 is LGHNT and CDR2 FRNRAP. This CDR3 has 12 amino acids. The CDR3 region is CASGWGADEQYF. The CDR3 region has the DNA TGTGCTAGTGGATGGGGGGCAGACGAGCAGTACTTC.

Comment on this clonotype: An end of the junction differs from the germline gene, which may be a read error. CDR3 residues: CVSSSPGTSGVGEQFF. DNA of the CDR3: TGTGTCAGCAGTTCGCCCGGGACTAGCGGGGTGGGTGAACAGTTCTTC. V and J are TRBV6-5 and TRBJ2-1, with 13 bases aligning to TRBD2. Germline lookup yields CDR1 MNHEY and CDR2 SVGAGI. This CDR3 comprises 16 residues.

The rearrangement joins TRBV29-1 to TRBJ2-7, with a tentative D call TRBD1 (5 bases). Germline V gives CDR1 SQVTM, CDR2 ANQGSEA. The CDR3 spans 13 residues. Trimming shortened V by 6 bases and J by 0 bases, and 12 bases separated the two germline ends. This chain's CDR3 is CSVTTGISYEQYF. As DNA, the CDR3 is TGCAGCGTAACCACAGGTATCTCCTACGAGCAGTACTTC.

This clonotype has ten or more counts. The chain combines TRBV9 with TRBJ1-4, with TRBD1 matching 8 bases. This CDR3 is 14 amino acids long. V dropped 0 bases and J dropped 11; count of bases not matched to a gene: 6. Germline V gene data show CDR1 as SGDLS and CDR2 as YYNGEE. CDR3 DNA sequence: TGTGCCAGCAGCGTAGGGACAGGGATGGAGAAACTGTTTTTT. Its protein is CASSVGTGMEKLFF.

This clonotype was recorded many times. J is TRBJ1-5 and V is TRBV3-1, with 10 bases matching TRBD1. The germline CDR1 and CDR2 sequences are LGHDT and YNNKEL (reference sequence). The CDR3 runs 14 residues. The ends lost 3 bases at V and 6 bases at J; junction bases unmatched: 2. The CDR3 is CASSQGQGSQPQHF. DNA of the CDR3: TGTGCCAGCAGCCAGGGACAGGGGTCTCAGCCCCAGCATTTT.